Following are 32 T cell receptor beta chains from one sample sequenced in a study of cytomegalovirus exposure and HLA in healthy donors. The assay was immunoSEQ multiplex PCR, and TCRdb's table has in-frame clones only and misses some. The sample comprises 100,000 to 150,000 clones, 75% to 90% of which are singletons, and 0.95% to 1.5% rests with the top ten. Sequencing input: PBMCs. The source of these receptors is a woman between 18 and 29 years old in good health and CMV-seronegative.

CDR3 in DNA: TGTGCCAGCAACTCTTGGGGGTTCGGGAGCACTGAAGCTTTCTTT. It codes for CASNSWGFGSTEAFF. The chain couples TRBV16 to TRBJ1-1; TRBD1 is a possible D gene (5 bases). Trimming took off 7 bases at V and 4 bases at J, with 19 bases between the two ends. Looked up from germline, CDR1 is KGHSY and CDR2 is FQNENV. CDR3 length: 15 residues.

This chain joins TRBV6-1 and TRBJ2-5, with TRBD1 as a possible D gene (6 bases). The V gene lost 6 bases and the J gene lost 5 bases, with 13 bases spanning the gap. Germline-derived CDR1 and CDR2 are MNHNS and SASEGT. This CDR3 contains 13 residues. The CDR3 sequence is CASRRQDVETQYF. The DNA of the CDR3 is TGTGCCAGCAGGAGACAGGACGTCGAGACCCAGTACTTC.

This clone occurred once. V gene TRBV7-8 combines with J gene TRBJ1-5; TRBD1 aligns across 10 bases. The CDR3 is made up of 16 amino acids. Per the germline V gene, CDR1 is SGHVS and CDR2 is FQNEAQ. The trim removed 5 bases at V and 6 bases at J, leaving 10 bases unmatched. CDR3 in amino acids: CASSGGGTGAGQPQHF. The CDR3 DNA reads as TGTGCCAGCAGCGGAGGGGGGACAGGGGCGGGTCAGCCCCAGCATTTT.

This clone was detected once. The rearrangement links TRBV4-1 to TRBJ2-3; TRBD2 matches at 9 bases. The CDR3 runs 17 residues. Germline CDR1 MGHRA, CDR2 YSYEKL. Trimming cost V 4 bases and J 2 bases; bases outside gene matches: 10. The CDR3 bases are TGCGCCAGCAGCCGTGAGCCTGGCGGGGGGGCCACAGATACGCAGTATTTT. Its translation: CASSREPGGGATDTQYF.

The chain links TRBV5-7 to TRBJ1-2; the D gene is possibly TRBD1 (5 bases). TRBV5-7 is an open reading frame whose function is uncertain. V lost 0 bases to trimming and J lost 7 bases, with 13 bases between them. CDR3 size: 14 residues. In nucleotides, the CDR3 is TGTGCCAGCAGCTTGGCCAGGGTATGGTGTGGCTACACCTTC. This gives the protein CASSLARVWCGYTF.

This chain uses TRBV29-1 with TRBJ2-7; possibly TRBD1 for D (6 bases). CDR3 size: 13 residues. Germline-derived CDR1 and CDR2 are SQVTM and ANQGSEA. Trimming took 8 bases from V and 2 from J, leaving 16 bases between them. CDR3 amino acids: CSTHDRFTYEQYF. The CDR3 DNA follows: TGCAGCACCCACGACAGGTTTACCTACGAGCAGTACTTC.

The chain recombines TRBV5-4 with TRBJ2-5; D is possibly TRBD2 (6 bases). Trimming shortened V by 0 bases and J by 3 bases, and 18 bases separated the two germline ends. The CDR3 totals 17 residues. The germline gives CDR1 SGHNT, CDR2 YYREEE (reference sequence). CDR3 loop: CASSLAQTGLYKETQYF. The CDR3 DNA reads as TGTGCCAGCAGCTTGGCCCAAACGGGACTGTACAAAGAGACCCAGTACTTC.

The genes are TRBV19 and TRBJ2-1, with TRBD2 matching 10 bases. The CDR3 consists of 16 residues. Germline loops: CDR1 LNHDA, CDR2 SQIVND (reference sequence). The J segment lost 0 bases and the V segment lost 9 bases, leaving 8 bases of the junction unmatched. The CDR3 reads CASRLAGPSSYNEQFF. The CDR3 DNA reads TGTGCCAGCAGACTAGCGGGTCCTAGCTCCTACAATGAGCAGTTCTTC. Looking up the rest from reference TRBV19 and TRBJ2-1 gives the full variable domain: DGGITQSPKYLFRKEGQNVTLSCEQNLNHDAMYWYRQDPGQGLRLIYYSQIVNDFQKGDIAEGYSVSREKKESFPLTVTSAQKNPTAFYLCASRLAGPSSYNEQFFGPGTRLTVL.

CDR3 sequence: CASSLRAGGVPGSPLHF. The CDR3 DNA follows: TGTGCCAGCAGCTTGAGGGCAGGGGGCGTCCCGGGGTCACCCCTCCACTTT. The V gene is TRBV7-3, the J gene TRBJ1-6; 8 nucleotides line up with TRBD1. This CDR3 contains 17 residues. Germline lookup yields CDR1 SGHTA and CDR2 FQGTGA. V shed 3 bases and J 10 bases; nucleotides not matched to a gene: 14.

J is TRBJ2-7 and V is TRBV19, with 8 bases identical to TRBD1. Germline V gene data show CDR1 as LNHDA and CDR2 as SQIVND (reference sequence). The trim removed 6 bases at V and 6 bases at J, leaving 4 bases unmatched. The CDR3 consists of 12 residues. This chain's CDR3 is CASRTGAGEQYF. CDR3 in DNA: TGTGCCAGTAGGACAGGGGCGGGCGAGCAGTACTTC.

V is TRBV9 and J is TRBJ1-1; TRBD1 matches 8 bases. CDR1 is SGDLS, CDR2 YYNGEE, per germline. This CDR3 region has 14 residues. The V segment lost 4 bases and the J segment 4 bases; nucleotides outside the gene matches: 6. CDR3 coding DNA: TGTGCCAGCAGCCCAGACGGACAGGGCACTGAAGCTTTCTTT. It is translated as CASSPDGQGTEAFF.

This clone is medium-sized (0.01 to 0.1%) by share. The chain employs TRBV6-5 and TRBJ1-6; D not certain. This CDR3 is 15 amino acids long. Germline-derived CDR1 and CDR2 are MNHEY and SVGAGI. V was trimmed by 0 bases and J by 8 bases, leaving 11 bases between them. This chain's CDR3 is CASSYSMVGDSPLHF. The CDR3 DNA follows: TGTGCCAGCAGTTACTCGATGGTCGGGGATTCACCCCTCCACTTT.

This rearrangement joins TRBV6-6 to TRBJ1-2; the D is unclear. Trimming stripped 6 bases from V and 1 base from J, with 9 bases between. The CDR3 contains 13 residues. From germline, CDR1 is MNHNY and CDR2 SVGAGI (reference sequence). As DNA, the CDR3 is TGTGCCAGCAGCCTAAGTCTTAACTATGGCTACACCTTC. The encoded protein is CASSLSLNYGYTF.

The table lists this clone with a count of one. The DNA of the CDR3 is TGCGCCAGCAGCCCCGACTCGACAAGGAAGGGGACCATATATTTT. Protein product: CASSPDSTRKGTIYF. This chain joins TRBV10-1 and TRBJ1-3; D is possibly TRBD1 (5 bases). The CDR3 has 15 residues. The germline V and J ends were trimmed by 6 bases and 10 bases, with 22 bases remaining between them. Germline CDR1 and CDR2: WNHNN and SYGVQD (reference sequence).

The chain couples TRBV4-1 to TRBJ2-1; 10 nucleotides match TRBD2. The V gene's germline CDR1 is MGHRA and CDR2 YSYEKL. Unmatched junction bases numbered 9, after V lost 0 bases and J lost 7 bases. This CDR3 is built from 17 residues. CDR3 amino acids: CASSQDGSGGAVNEQFF. CDR3 bases: TGCGCCAGCAGCCAAGATGGGAGCGGGGGGGCCGTTAATGAGCAGTTCTTC.

This chain joins TRBV4-1 and TRBJ2-1, with 15 bases that match TRBD2. The CDR3 runs 17 residues. Germline loops: CDR1 MGHRA, CDR2 YSYEKL. The ends lost 4 bases at V and 8 bases at J; junction bases unmatched: 9. This CDR3 is CASSPPEGLAGGYEQFF. In DNA form, the CDR3 reads TGCGCCAGCAGCCCCCCCGAGGGACTAGCGGGGGGATATGAGCAGTTCTTC.

The J gene is TRBJ1-2, the V gene TRBV4-1; D is uncertain. This CDR3 is 13 amino acids long. The germline V gene has CDR1 MGHRA and CDR2 YSYEKL. Trimming took 3 bases from V and 4 from J, leaving 9 bases between them. The CDR3 spells CASSQEDPYGYTF. The CDR3 DNA follows: TGCGCCAGCAGCCAGGAGGATCCCTATGGCTACACCTTC.

This sequence joins TRBV5-1 and TRBJ1-1; no clear D gene. The CDR3 totals 16 residues. Germline V gene data show CDR1 as SGHRS and CDR2 as YFSETQ. V lost 6 bases to trimming and J lost 2 bases, with 20 bases between them. This CDR3 reads CASNLNIPGYNTEAFF. CDR3 nucleotides: TGCGCCAGCAACCTCAATATCCCGGGTTACAACACTGAAGCTTTCTTT.

The rearrangement uses TRBV7-3 and TRBJ1-2; D remains unclear. V was pared by 3 bases and J by 6 bases, with 11 bases between. This CDR3 has 13 residues. Germline CDR1 reads SGHTA; CDR2 reads FQGTGA. The CDR3 DNA reads as TGTGCCAGCAGCTTCGGAGGGTTCGATGGCTACACCTTC. This encodes CASSFGGFDGYTF.

The gene calls are TRBV7-9 and TRBJ1-1; a possible D gene is TRBD1 (6 bases). Germline CDR1 SEHNR, CDR2 FQNEAQ (reference sequence). V was trimmed by 3 bases and J by 11 bases, leaving 13 bases between them. This CDR3 spans 12 amino acids. The CDR3 sequence is CASSFTDSSAFF. In DNA, the CDR3 is TGTGCCAGCAGCTTCACGGACAGTTCGGCTTTCTTT.

This rearrangement joins TRBV6-6 to TRBJ1-2; D may be TRBD1 (6 bases). CDR3 length: 13 amino acids. Looked up from germline, CDR1 is MNHNY and CDR2 is SVGAGI (reference sequence). V was cut by 0 bases and J by 6 bases, with 8 bases left in between. This CDR3 reads CASSYSGGDGYTF. The CDR3 DNA is TGTGCCAGCAGTTACTCAGGGGGTGATGGCTACACCTTC.

This clone appeared once. The chain uses TRBV7-2 and TRBJ2-6; D remains ambiguous. The CDR3 loop spans 19 amino acids. Trimming stripped 1 base from V and 0 bases from J, with 16 bases between. Germline loops: CDR1 SGHTA, CDR2 FQGNSA. The CDR3 DNA follows: TGTGCCAGCAGCTTAGTAGGCGGCTACCTCCTCTCTGGGGCCAACGTCCTGACTTTC. Protein product: CASSLVGGYLLSGANVLTF.

This chain links TRBV4-1 with TRBJ2-2, with D possibly being TRBD2 (6 bases). V was shortened by 0 bases and J by 5 bases, with 7 bases between the two germline ends. The CDR3 contains 14 residues. Per the germline V gene, CDR1 is MGHRA and CDR2 is YSYEKL. CDR3 loop: CASSQEEGTGELFF. The CDR3, as DNA: TGCGCCAGCAGCCAAGAGGAGGGGACCGGGGAGCTGTTTTTT.

The V and J genes are TRBV10-2 and TRBJ2-3; TRBD1 is a possible D gene (6 bases). The CDR3 extends over 14 amino acids. V dropped 2 bases and J dropped 4 bases, with 10 bases sitting between them. Germline values: CDR1 WSHSY, CDR2 SAAADI. The CDR3 reads CASSEQGWADTQYF. The CDR3 region has the DNA TGCGCCAGCAGTGAGCAGGGGTGGGCAGATACGCAGTATTTT.

The chain combines TRBV6-1 with TRBJ1-1; no clear D. This CDR3 region has 12 residues. Trimming stripped 6 bases from V and 7 bases from J, with 12 bases between. Germline assignment: CDR1 MNHNS and CDR2 SASEGT. The CDR3 region is CASRETEGEAFF. The CDR3 DNA reads TGTGCCAGCAGGGAAACAGAAGGTGAAGCTTTCTTT.

The chain couples TRBV25-1 to TRBJ2-2; 8 nucleotides match TRBD1. Germline CDR1 reads MGHDK; CDR2 reads SYGVNS. The CDR3 covers 18 residues. V dropped 0 bases and J dropped 1; count of bases not matched to a gene: 7. The CDR3 DNA sequence: TGTGCCAGCAGTGAATATACCGGCAGGGGGCAGAACACCGGGGAGCTGTTTTTT. It encodes CASSEYTGRGQNTGELFF.

DNA of the CDR3: TGTGCCAGCAGTTACCGAAGGACTGGATACAATGAGCAGTTCTTC. It is translated as CASSYRRTGYNEQFF. V gene TRBV6-6 combines with J gene TRBJ2-1; D is perhaps TRBD2 (5 bases). This CDR3 spans 15 amino acids. Trimming took off 2 bases at V and 4 bases at J, with 12 bases between the two ends. Looked up from germline, CDR1 is MNHNY and CDR2 is SVGAGI (reference sequence).

This chain joins TRBV5-4 and TRBJ2-3, with 9 bases aligning to TRBD1. The junction had 6 bases not matched to a gene; V was cut back by 4 bases and J by 0 bases. This CDR3 is built from 16 residues. CDR1 and CDR2 from the germline V gene are SGHNT and YYREEE (reference sequence). CDR3 DNA: TGTGCCAGCAGCGGGGGACAGGGACGGAGCACAGATACGCAGTATTTT. It translates to CASSGGQGRSTDTQYF.

The CDR3 DNA reads TGTGCCAGCAGTTCCCGTCGTAGCTACACCTTC. It codes for CASSSRRSYTF. The chain couples TRBV6-5 to TRBJ1-2, with D unclear. CDR1 is MNHEY, CDR2 SVGAGI, per germline. The CDR3 is made up of 11 amino acids. V lost 4 bases, J lost 9 bases, and 9 bases lay in between.

The chain carries TRBV5-8 and TRBJ2-3, with a possible D match to TRBD2 (5 bases). CDR1 and CDR2 (germline): SGHTS, YDEGEE. The CDR3 is 13 amino acids. The germline V and J ends were trimmed by 4 bases and 2 bases, with 8 bases remaining between them. CDR3 region: CASSPDFTDTQYF. In DNA, the CDR3 is TGTGCCAGCAGCCCGGACTTCACAGATACGCAGTATTTT. Combining the CDR3 with reference TRBV5-8 and TRBJ2-3 gives the whole variable domain EAGVTQSPTHLIKTRGQQATLRCSPISGHTSVYWYQQALGLGLQFLLWYDEGEERNRGNFPPRFSGRQFPNYSSELNVNALELEDSALYLCASSPDFTDTQYFGPGTRLTVL.

The CDR3 spells CASRSGTGDDEQYF. CDR3 nucleotide sequence: TGTGCTAGTCGCTCCGGGACAGGGGATGACGAGCAGTACTTC. J is TRBJ2-7 and V is TRBV2; 10 nucleotides align to TRBD1. The CDR3 runs to 14 residues. Germline assignment: CDR1 SNHLY and CDR2 FYNNEI.

The chain couples TRBV5-1 to TRBJ1-4; TRBD1 might be the D (5 bases). Per the germline V gene, CDR1 is SGHRS and CDR2 is YFSETQ. Trimming left V 6 bases short and J 8 bases short, with 20 bases between. CDR3 size: 15 residues. The chain's CDR3 is CASKPVGARWEKLFF. The CDR3 bases are TGCGCCAGCAAGCCGGTTGGGGCGCGTTGGGAAAAACTGTTTTTT.